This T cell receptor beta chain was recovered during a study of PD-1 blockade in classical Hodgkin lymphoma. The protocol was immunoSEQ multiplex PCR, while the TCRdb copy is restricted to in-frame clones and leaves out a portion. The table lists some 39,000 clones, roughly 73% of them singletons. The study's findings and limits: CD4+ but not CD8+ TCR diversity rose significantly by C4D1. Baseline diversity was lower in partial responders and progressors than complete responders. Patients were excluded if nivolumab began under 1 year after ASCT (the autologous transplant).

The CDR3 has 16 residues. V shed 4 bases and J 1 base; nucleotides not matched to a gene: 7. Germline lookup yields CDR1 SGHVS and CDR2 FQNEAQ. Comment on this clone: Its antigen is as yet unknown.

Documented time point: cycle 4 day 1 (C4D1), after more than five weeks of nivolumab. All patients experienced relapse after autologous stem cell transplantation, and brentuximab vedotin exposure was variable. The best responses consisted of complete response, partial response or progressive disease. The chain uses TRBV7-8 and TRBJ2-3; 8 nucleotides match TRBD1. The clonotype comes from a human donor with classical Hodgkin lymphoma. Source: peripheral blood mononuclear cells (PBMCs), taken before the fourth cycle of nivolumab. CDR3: CASSSPGQVGTDTQYF. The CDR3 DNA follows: TGTGCCAGCAGCTCCCCGGGACAGGTCGGCACAGATACGCAGTATTTT.